The clone carrying this T cell receptor beta chain was seen repeatedly, ten times or more. The data derive from a study of T cells in Graves' hyperthyroidism and ophthalmopathy. V lost 5 bases to trimming and J lost 2 bases, with 19 bases between them. The CDR3 runs 17 residues. Germline CDR1 reads SEHNR; CDR2 reads FQNEAQ (reference sequence). Patients were excluded for uncontrolled infection, other autoimmune disease, pregnancy or lactation. RNA transcripts yielded amplified TCR beta CDR3 regions. When the TCR CDR3 underwent first-round RT-PCR, the HTBI primer set was used. TCRdb reanalysed the multiplex PCR reads using MiXCR and keeps one entry per CDR3 protein. The sample consists of roughly 500,000 distinct CDR3 sequences, roughly 16% of them appearing once.

This sequence originates from a woman aged 25 to 39 with Graves' ophthalmopathy. The V call is TRBV7-9, the J call TRBJ2-1, with a tentative D call TRBD1 (5 bases). The sample taken for sequencing was blood. The CDR3 coding sequence is TGTGCCAGCAGCACCCCCCTTAGGGGTAAGGCCTACAATGAGCAGTTCTTC. Its translation is CASSTPLRGKAYNEQFF.